Presented here are 20 T cell receptor beta chains from one specimen sequenced in a study of human T cells and chemical hapten exposure. MiXCR was run by TCRdb on the RACE reads, yielding one entry per CDR3 protein. The repertoire holds some 300,000 distinct CDR3 sequences, with about 5% as singletons. Time point meaning: pre-sensitization, week 0. Treatment described: therapeutic diphenylcyclopropenone sensitization with weekly scalp DPC. The starting material was whole blood, obtained in connection with sensitization to the hapten diphenylcyclopropenone (DPC). The receptors come from a woman younger than 35 with alopecia areata. Some clones in this sample may be carry-over from other donors' samples.

This clonotype was counted ten times or more. CDR3 coding DNA: TGCAGCGTTGAATCTAGCGGGGGTGGTGAGCAGTACTTC. It codes for CSVESSGGGEQYF. The chain links TRBV29-1 to TRBJ2-7, with 10 bases that match TRBD2. The CDR3 contains 13 residues. Germline V CDR1 and CDR2: SQVTM, ANQGSEA. The J segment lost 7 bases and the V segment lost 2 bases, leaving 5 bases of the junction unmatched.

In this sample, this clonotype turned up a few times. V gene TRBV5-5 combines with J gene TRBJ1-2; D not resolved. CDR1 is SGHKS and CDR2 is YYEKEE in the germline V gene (reference sequence). The length of the CDR3 is 12 residues. V lost 4 bases and J 7 bases, leaving 11 bases between the germline ends. CDR3 sequence: CASSTMTSGYTF. The CDR3 bases are TGTGCCAGCAGCACTATGACATCTGGCTACACCTTC.

The chain combines TRBV6-5 with TRBJ1-5, with D unresolved. V lost 6 bases and J lost 9, with 0 bases in between. The CDR3 runs 8 residues. Germline CDR1 is MNHEY and CDR2 is SVGAGI. Written as DNA, the CDR3 is TGTGCCAGCAGGCCCCAGCATTTT. It yields the protein CASRPQHF.

The gene calls are TRBV5-1 and TRBJ2-2; 7 nucleotides line up with TRBD1. This CDR3 is 15 amino acids long. The trim removed 2 bases at V and 6 bases at J, leaving 7 bases unmatched. Per germline, CDR1 SGHRS and CDR2 YFSETQ. The DNA of the CDR3 is TGCGCCAGCAGCTTCTTCGGACAGGTCCCCGGGGAGCTGTTTTTT. Its protein product is CASSFFGQVPGELFF.

This clonotype has a handful of counts. J is TRBJ1-5 and V is TRBV7-2; a weak D match, TRBD1 (6 bases). Trimming removed 5 bases at V and 4 bases at J, with 21 bases between. The CDR3 runs to 17 residues. CDR1 SGHTA and CDR2 FQGNSA come from the germline V gene. The CDR3 is CASSLTNSGTKNQPQHF. The CDR3 DNA is TGTGCCAGCAGCCTGACTAACTCCGGGACAAAAAATCAGCCCCAGCATTTT.

This clonotype was counted many times. V gene TRBV6-5 combines with J gene TRBJ2-3; 11 nucleotides line up with TRBD2. The germline V gene encodes CDR1 MNHEY and CDR2 SVGAGI. The ends lost 5 bases at V and 2 bases at J; junction bases unmatched: 9. The CDR3 consists of 17 residues. The DNA of the CDR3 is TGTGCCAGCAGTCGAGGCGGACTAGCGGGCCTCACAGATACGCAGTATTTT. Protein product: CASSRGGLAGLTDTQYF.

At least ten counts were recorded for this clonotype. V usage is TRBV5-4 and J usage is TRBJ2-1; 8 bases agree with TRBD2. The CDR3 is made up of 14 amino acids. The junction had 13 bases not matched to a gene; V was cut back by 10 bases and J by 7 bases. The germline V gene has CDR1 SGHNT and CDR2 YYREEE (reference sequence). The CDR3 protein is CAGFGGAEINEQFF. CDR3 DNA sequence: TGTGCCGGTTTCGGGGGGGCCGAGATAAATGAGCAGTTCTTC.

This clonotype appeared many times. The rearrangement links TRBV28 to TRBJ1-2, with 7 bases fitting TRBD1. The CDR3 contains 13 residues. After removal of 3 bases from V and 8 bases from J, the junction contained 6 bases not matched to a gene. Looked up from germline, CDR1 is MDHEN and CDR2 is SYDVKM. CDR3 loop: CASSLTGFLGYTF. Written as DNA, the CDR3 is TGTGCCAGCAGTTTGACAGGGTTTCTAGGCTACACCTTC.

The sample holds a few counts of this clonotype. The chain employs TRBV7-9 and TRBJ2-5; D perhaps matches TRBD1 (6 bases). Germline CDR1 is SEHNR and CDR2 is FQNEAQ (reference sequence). This CDR3 contains 16 residues. V lost 5 bases and J lost 1, with 17 bases in between. In DNA, the CDR3 is TGTGCCAGCAGCCACGACCCCGTGACAGGCCAAGAGACCCAGTACTTC. Translated, it gives CASSHDPVTGQETQYF.

This clonotype was observed at least ten times. The chain is built from TRBV4-3 and TRBJ1-3; no firm D call. This CDR3 is built from 15 residues. The germline CDR1 and CDR2 sequences are LGHNA and YSLEER. V lost 3 bases and J lost 4, with 13 bases in between. The CDR3 DNA reads as TGCGCCAGCAGCCACCTCGGGGATTTAGGAAACACCATATATTTT. It is translated as CASSHLGDLGNTIYF.

This chain connects TRBV27 to TRBJ1-1; no reliable D call. V dropped 3 bases and J dropped 4 bases, with 12 bases sitting between them. The CDR3 extends over 14 amino acids. In germline, CDR1 is MNHEY, CDR2 SMNVEV (reference sequence). CDR3 nucleotide sequence: TGTGCCAGCAGTTTGGCTTCCGTCCCCACTGAAGCTTTCTTT. It specifies CASSLASVPTEAFF.

In this sample, this clonotype turned up many times. V gene TRBV6-5 combines with J gene TRBJ1-2; D not certain. Trimming took off 6 bases at V and 0 bases at J, with 8 bases between the two ends. The CDR3 totals 13 residues. CDR1 is MNHEY, CDR2 SVGAGI, per germline. Here the CDR3 DNA reads TGTGCCAGCAGCGCGGCCGCTAACTATGGCTACACCTTC. Protein: CASSAAANYGYTF.

At least ten counts were recorded for this clonotype. J is TRBJ2-2 and V is TRBV6-2 or TRBV6-3; D might be TRBD1 (6 bases). The germline V gene has CDR1 MNHEY and CDR2 SVGEGT. Trimming took off 0 bases at V and 1 base at J, with 9 bases between the two ends. This CDR3 comprises 16 residues. The CDR3 spells CASSYSTGGNTGELFF. The CDR3, as DNA: TGTGCCAGCAGTTACTCGACAGGCGGGAACACCGGGGAGCTGTTTTTT.

This clonotype was seen repeatedly, ten times or more. The rearrangement uses TRBV6-5 and TRBJ2-7, with TRBD1 matching 8 bases. With 8 bases clipped from V and 4 bases from J, the junction kept 10 bases outside the gene matches. CDR1 and CDR2 (germline): MNHEY, SVGAGI. The length of the CDR3 is 14 residues. The CDR3 loop is CASGPDRGHYEQYF. The CDR3 DNA sequence: TGTGCCAGCGGACCCGACAGGGGTCATTACGAGCAGTACTTC.

This clonotype came up many times. The chain uses TRBV5-5 and TRBJ2-2, with 8 bases lining up with TRBD2. Germline lookup yields CDR1 SGHKS and CDR2 YYEKEE (reference sequence). This CDR3 has 14 residues. V lost 9 bases and J lost 1; bases outside the gene matches: 5. The CDR3 spells CATERGQNTGELFF. The CDR3 DNA sequence: TGTGCCACAGAGCGGGGGCAGAACACCGGGGAGCTGTTTTTT.

About this clonotype itself: Possible read error: a much larger clone is one base away. The rearrangement links TRBV20-1 to TRBJ2-3; 7 positions agree with TRBD2. Germline values: CDR1 DFQATT, CDR2 SNEGSKA (reference sequence). The CDR3 contains 15 residues. The ends lost 0 bases at V and 2 bases at J; junction bases unmatched: 5. The CDR3 DNA follows: TGCAGTGCTAGAGATTTGCTAGCGGTCACAGATACGCAGTATTTT. It is translated as CSARDLLAVTDTQYF.

This clonotype showed up many times. The gene calls are TRBV27 and TRBJ2-7, with 9 bases matching TRBD2. V was clipped by 2 bases and J by 4 bases; unmatched bases: 6. Looked up from germline, CDR1 is MNHEY and CDR2 is SMNVEV (reference sequence). The CDR3 is 15 residues long. The CDR3: CASSLERGVSYEQYF. DNA for the CDR3: TGTGCCAGCAGTTTAGAGCGGGGGGTGTCGTACGAGCAGTACTTC.

This clonotype was picked up many times. The chain couples TRBV6-2 or TRBV6-3 to TRBJ2-3; 12 bases fit TRBD2. V was pared by 6 bases and J by 4 bases, with 5 bases of the junction left unmatched. This CDR3 has 15 amino acids. Germline CDR1 MNHEY, CDR2 SVGEGT. The CDR3 nucleotides read TGTGCCAGCAGAGCCTGGACTAGCGGGGCAGATACGCAGTATTTT. It specifies CASRAWTSGADTQYF.

In its sample, this clonotype was seen many times. The gene calls are TRBV13 and TRBJ2-3; D remains unclear. CDR3 length equals 12 residues. Trimming shortened V by 0 bases and J by 5 bases, and 3 bases separated the two germline ends. Germline CDR1 PRHDT, CDR2 FYEKMQ (reference sequence). CDR3 DNA: TGTGCCAGCAGCTTAGGAGAAGATACGCAGTATTTT. Translated, it gives CASSLGEDTQYF.

This clonotype was seen a handful of times. V usage is TRBV20-1 and J usage is TRBJ1-5; 7 nucleotides match TRBD1. The CDR3 has 14 residues. Trimming removed 2 bases from V and 6 bases from J; junction bases left unmatched: 7. CDR1 and CDR2 from the germline V gene are DFQATT and SNEGSKA (reference sequence). CDR3 sequence: CSARNDREGQPQHF. The CDR3 DNA sequence: TGCAGTGCTAGAAATGACAGGGAAGGTCAGCCCCAGCATTTT.